The T cell receptor beta chain under discussion was sequenced for a study of shared clonotypes between healthy human individuals. For the study at large: Researchers assigned three CD4 naive, three CD4 memory, two CD8 naive and one CD8 memory plate to each donor. Study-level points and caveats: Among several donors, approximately 5.4% of naive CD4 clonotypes were found in common.

A word on this clone: Its antigen is not known.

Every subset's genomic DNA went evenly onto several immunoSEQ plates. Clones were sequenced by immunoSEQ multiplex PCR, and TCRdb holds only the in-frame ones, with some missing. The top ten hold under 0.06% of the sample, which has under 550,000 clones, 90% to 97% seen once. J lost 4 bases, V lost 6 bases, and 24 bases had no gene match. The CDR3 is 20 amino acids. The germline V gene encodes CDR1 MDHEN and CDR2 SYDVKM. Among the donors, all were Caucasian adults who lived in Nashville, Tennessee. The TCR comes from a woman in her 30s in good health. The sample comprised naive CD4+ T cells sorted from blood. Subset described: CD45RA+ positively selected. The chain carries TRBV28 and TRBJ2-7; 10 bases match TRBD1. CDR3 nucleotide sequence: TGTGCCAGCAGACCCCCGGAGAGGGACAGGGGACGTCCAAATACTTACGAGCAGTACTTC. Amino acid sequence: CASRPPERDRGRPNTYEQYF.